This section outlines one T cell receptor (beta chain) sequence together with its context. What it binds is unknown. Mismatch with germline at one junction end may stem from a read error. Newly diagnosed hyperthyroidism donors, aged 18 to 65, duration under 2 months. Enrollment excluded any patients with other autoimmune diseases, uncontrolled infections, pregnancy or lactation. The data were obtained in a study of Graves' ophthalmopathy and Graves' hyperthyroidism. Study-wide points: A majority of expanded thyroid clonotypes exceeding 0.001 frequency were likewise present in blood. Ophthalmopathy progression was predicted with 55% to 71% sensitivity and 72% to 75% specificity.

RNA transcripts served as template for amplifying TCR beta CDR3 sequences. RT-PCR with HTBI primers came first, then second-round multiplex PCR. TCRdb re-called the multiplex PCR reads through MiXCR, storing one row per CDR3 protein. Of 580,000 or so distinct CDR3 sequences listed, 35% to 40% are singletons. The germline CDR1 and CDR2 sequences are SEHNR and FQNEAQ (reference sequence). The CDR3 sequence is 14 residues long. This clonotype was obtained from an adult man with Graves' hyperthyroidism. The chain has TRBV7-9 and TRBJ2-2, with TRBD2 matching over 9 bases. Sequencing was done on a sample of peripheral blood or thyroid tissue (not recorded which). CDR3 coding DNA: TGTGCCAGCAGCCCGGGACTAGCCGCAAATGAGCAGTTTTTT. Its protein is CASSPGLAANEQFF.